This TCR beta chain came from a study of blood T cells in healthy people across ages. The authors ran a second PCR of 7 to 11 cycles using a sample-barcoded 5' primer and a J-beta primer mix. TCRdb analysed the 5' RACE reads with MiXCR anew, one entry per CDR3 protein. The repertoire consists of about 1.7 million distinct CDR3 sequences, with 28% occurring once and the leading ten covering 6.5% to 8.5%. CDR3 length: 14 residues. V dropped 6 bases and J dropped 5 bases, with 15 bases sitting between them. Of note for this clonotype: Its target is not known.

Study-wide findings and caveats: For the donors, CMV status was unknown and possibly confounded expanded clonotype changes.

The sample consisted of blood. This TCR was sampled from a woman in her 30s in good health. The V gene is TRBV12-3 or TRBV12-4, the J gene TRBJ2-3, with a possible D match to TRBD1 (6 bases). Written as DNA, the CDR3 is TGTGCCAGCAGGAAACTAGAAGGGGGAGATACGCAGTATTTT. Its protein is CASRKLEGGDTQYF.